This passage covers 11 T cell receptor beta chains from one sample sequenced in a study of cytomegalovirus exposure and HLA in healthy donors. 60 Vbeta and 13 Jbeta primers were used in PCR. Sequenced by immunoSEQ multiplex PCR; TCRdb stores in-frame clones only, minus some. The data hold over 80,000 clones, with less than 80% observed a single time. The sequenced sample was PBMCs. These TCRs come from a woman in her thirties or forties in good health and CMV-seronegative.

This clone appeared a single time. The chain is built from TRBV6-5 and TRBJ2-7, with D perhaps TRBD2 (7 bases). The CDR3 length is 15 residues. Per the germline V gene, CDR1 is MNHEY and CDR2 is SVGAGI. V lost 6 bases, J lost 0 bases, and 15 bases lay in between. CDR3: CASRGEGGLSYEQYF. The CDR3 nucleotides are TGTGCCAGCAGGGGGGAGGGGGGTCTCTCCTACGAGCAGTACTTC.

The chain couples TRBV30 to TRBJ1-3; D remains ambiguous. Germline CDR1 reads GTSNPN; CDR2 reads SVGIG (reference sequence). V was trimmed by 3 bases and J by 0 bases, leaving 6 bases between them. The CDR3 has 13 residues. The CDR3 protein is CAWSADSGNTIYF. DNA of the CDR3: TGTGCCTGGAGCGCAGACTCTGGAAACACCATATATTTT.

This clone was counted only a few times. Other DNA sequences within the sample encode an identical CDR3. CDR3 protein: CASTTGNQPQHF. The CDR3, as DNA: TGTGCCAGCACGACAGGGAATCAGCCCCAGCATTTT. The chain recombines TRBV2 with TRBJ1-5; 7 bases align to TRBD1. J was trimmed by 4 bases and V by 7 bases; bases with no gene match: 1. The CDR3 is 12 amino acids. The germline V gene has CDR1 SNHLY and CDR2 FYNNEI.

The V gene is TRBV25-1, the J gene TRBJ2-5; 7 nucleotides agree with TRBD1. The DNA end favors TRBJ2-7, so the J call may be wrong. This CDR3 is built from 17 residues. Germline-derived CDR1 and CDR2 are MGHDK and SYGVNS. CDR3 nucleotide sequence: TGTGCCAGCAGTGAAAGAGGGCCCGGGACAGTCTCCTACGAGCAGTACTTC. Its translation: CASSERGPGTVSYEQYF.

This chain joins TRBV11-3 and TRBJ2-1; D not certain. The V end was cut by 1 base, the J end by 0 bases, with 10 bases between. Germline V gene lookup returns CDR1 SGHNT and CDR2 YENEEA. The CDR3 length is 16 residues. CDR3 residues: CASSLGGASSYNEQFF. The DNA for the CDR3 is TGTGCCAGCAGCTTAGGCGGTGCTAGCTCCTACAATGAGCAGTTCTTC.

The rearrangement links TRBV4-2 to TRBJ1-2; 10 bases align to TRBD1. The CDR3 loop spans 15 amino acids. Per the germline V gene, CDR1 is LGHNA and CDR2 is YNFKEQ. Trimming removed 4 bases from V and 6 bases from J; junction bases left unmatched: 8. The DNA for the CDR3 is TGTGCCAGCAGCCCCCCGGACAGGGGGTGGGATGGCTACACCTTC. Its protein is CASSPPDRGWDGYTF.

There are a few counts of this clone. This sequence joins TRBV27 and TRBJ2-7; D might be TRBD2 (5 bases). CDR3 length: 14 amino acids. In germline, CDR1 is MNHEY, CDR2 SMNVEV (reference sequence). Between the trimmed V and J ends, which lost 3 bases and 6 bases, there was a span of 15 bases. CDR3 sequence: CASSLVFTRGEQYF. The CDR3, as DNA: TGTGCCAGCAGTTTGGTCTTTACCCGGGGCGAGCAGTACTTC.

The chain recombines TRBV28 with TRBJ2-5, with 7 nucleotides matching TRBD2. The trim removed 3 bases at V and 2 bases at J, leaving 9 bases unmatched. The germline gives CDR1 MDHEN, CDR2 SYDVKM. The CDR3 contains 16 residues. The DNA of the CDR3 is TGTGCCAGCAGTTTGGGAGGGCAAGGAGCACAAGAGACCCAGTACTTC. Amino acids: CASSLGGQGAQETQYF.

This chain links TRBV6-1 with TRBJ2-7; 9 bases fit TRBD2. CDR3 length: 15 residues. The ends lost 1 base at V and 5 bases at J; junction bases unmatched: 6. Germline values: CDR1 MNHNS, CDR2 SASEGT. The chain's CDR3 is CASSEETSGGNEQYF. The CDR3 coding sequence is TGTGCCAGCAGTGAAGAGACTAGCGGTGGGAACGAGCAGTACTTC.

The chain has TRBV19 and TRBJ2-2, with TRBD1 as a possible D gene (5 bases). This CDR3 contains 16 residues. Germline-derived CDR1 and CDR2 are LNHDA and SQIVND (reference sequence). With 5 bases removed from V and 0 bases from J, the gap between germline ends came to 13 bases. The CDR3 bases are TGTGCCAGTAGTTCAAGACAGTCTCCGAACACCGGGGAGCTGTTTTTT. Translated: CASSSRQSPNTGELFF.

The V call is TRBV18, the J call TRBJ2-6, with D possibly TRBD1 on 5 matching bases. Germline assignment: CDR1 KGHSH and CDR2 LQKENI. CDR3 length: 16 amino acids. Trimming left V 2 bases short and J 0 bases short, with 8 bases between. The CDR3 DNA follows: TGTGCCAGCTCACCAAAGCAGGGCTCTGGGGCCAACGTCCTGACTTTC. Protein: CASSPKQGSGANVLTF.